This record covers a single T cell receptor (beta chain). This sample is part of a study of blood T cell repertoires in COVID-19. V was pared by 8 bases and J by 8 bases, with 18 bases between. In germline, CDR1 is WSHSY, CDR2 SAAADI. The CDR3 totals 14 residues. Clones were sequenced by immunoSEQ multiplex PCR, and TCRdb holds only the in-frame ones, with some missing. In the table there are 270,000 or so clones, around nine tenths of which are singletons. Sequencing was done on a sample of peripheral blood. The rearrangement uses TRBV10-2 and TRBJ1-4; the D gene is possibly TRBD1 (5 bases). The sequence derives from a man in his forties with acute or convalescent COVID-19. This CDR3 is CASRTTTRGEKLFF. CDR3 DNA sequence: TGCGCCAGCCGAACTACCACCCGGGGGGAAAAACTGTTTTTT.